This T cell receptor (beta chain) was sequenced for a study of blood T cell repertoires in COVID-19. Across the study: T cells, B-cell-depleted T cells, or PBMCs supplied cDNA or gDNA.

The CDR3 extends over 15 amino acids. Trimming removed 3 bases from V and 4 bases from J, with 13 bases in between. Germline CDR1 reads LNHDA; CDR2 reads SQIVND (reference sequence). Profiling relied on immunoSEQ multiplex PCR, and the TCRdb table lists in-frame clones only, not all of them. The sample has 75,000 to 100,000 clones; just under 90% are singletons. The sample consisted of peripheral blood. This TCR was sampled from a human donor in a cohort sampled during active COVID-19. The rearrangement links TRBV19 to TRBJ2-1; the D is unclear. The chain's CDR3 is CASSMVGSSYNEQFF. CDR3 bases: TGTGCCAGTAGTATGGTCGGTAGTTCGTACAATGAGCAGTTCTTC.